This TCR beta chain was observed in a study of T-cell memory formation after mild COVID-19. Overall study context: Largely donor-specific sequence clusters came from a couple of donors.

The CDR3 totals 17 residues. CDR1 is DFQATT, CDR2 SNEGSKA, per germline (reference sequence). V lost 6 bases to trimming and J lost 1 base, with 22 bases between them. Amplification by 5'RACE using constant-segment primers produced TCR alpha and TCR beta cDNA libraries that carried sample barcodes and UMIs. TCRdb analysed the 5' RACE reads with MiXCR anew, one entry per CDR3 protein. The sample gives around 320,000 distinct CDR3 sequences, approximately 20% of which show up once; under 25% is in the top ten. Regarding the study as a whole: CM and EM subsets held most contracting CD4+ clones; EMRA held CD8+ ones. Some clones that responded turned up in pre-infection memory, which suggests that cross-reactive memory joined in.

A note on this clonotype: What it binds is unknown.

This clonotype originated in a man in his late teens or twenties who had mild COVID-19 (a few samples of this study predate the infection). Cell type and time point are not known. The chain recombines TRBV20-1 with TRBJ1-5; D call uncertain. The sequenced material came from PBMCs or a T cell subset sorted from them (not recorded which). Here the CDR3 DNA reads TGCAGTGCGACCCGCCTTTTTGGGCGGGAGAGCAATCAGCCCCAGCATTTT. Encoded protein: CSATRLFGRESNQPQHF.